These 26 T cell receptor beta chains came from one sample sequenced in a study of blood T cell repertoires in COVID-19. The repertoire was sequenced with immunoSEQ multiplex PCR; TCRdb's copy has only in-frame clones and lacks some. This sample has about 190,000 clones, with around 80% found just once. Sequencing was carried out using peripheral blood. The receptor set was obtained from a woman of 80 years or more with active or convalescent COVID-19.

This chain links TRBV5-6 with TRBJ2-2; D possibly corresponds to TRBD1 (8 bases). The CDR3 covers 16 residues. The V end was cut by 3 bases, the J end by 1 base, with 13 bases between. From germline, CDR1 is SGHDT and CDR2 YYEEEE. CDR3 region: CASSWRGTGNTGELFF. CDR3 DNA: TGTGCCAGCAGCTGGCGGGGGACAGGGAACACCGGGGAGCTGTTTTTT.

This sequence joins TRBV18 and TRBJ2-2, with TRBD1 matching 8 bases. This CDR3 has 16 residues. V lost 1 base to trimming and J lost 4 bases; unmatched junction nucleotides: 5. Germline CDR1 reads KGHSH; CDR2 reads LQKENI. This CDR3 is CASSPRTGSGTGELFF. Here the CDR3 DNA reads TGTGCCAGCTCACCACGGACAGGGTCGGGCACCGGGGAGCTGTTTTTT.

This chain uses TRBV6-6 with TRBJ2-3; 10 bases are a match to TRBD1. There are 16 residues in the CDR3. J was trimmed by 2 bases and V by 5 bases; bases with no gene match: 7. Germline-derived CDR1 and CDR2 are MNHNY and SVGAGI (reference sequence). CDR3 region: CASSTRTGGLTDTQYF. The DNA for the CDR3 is TGTGCCAGCAGTACACGGACAGGGGGGCTCACAGATACGCAGTATTTT.

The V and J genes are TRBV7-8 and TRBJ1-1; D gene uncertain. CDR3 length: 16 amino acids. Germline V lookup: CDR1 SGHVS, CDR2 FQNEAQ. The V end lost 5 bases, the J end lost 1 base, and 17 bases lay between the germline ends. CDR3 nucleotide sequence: TGTGCCAGCAGCCCCGCGGTAGGAACGACGAACACTGAAGCTTTCTTT. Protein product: CASSPAVGTTNTEAFF.

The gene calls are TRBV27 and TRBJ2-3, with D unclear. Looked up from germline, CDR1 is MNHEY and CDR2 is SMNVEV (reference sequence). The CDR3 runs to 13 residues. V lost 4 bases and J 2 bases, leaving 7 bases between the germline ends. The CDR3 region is CASSSTNTDTQYF. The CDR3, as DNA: TGTGCCAGCAGTTCCACTAACACAGATACGCAGTATTTT.

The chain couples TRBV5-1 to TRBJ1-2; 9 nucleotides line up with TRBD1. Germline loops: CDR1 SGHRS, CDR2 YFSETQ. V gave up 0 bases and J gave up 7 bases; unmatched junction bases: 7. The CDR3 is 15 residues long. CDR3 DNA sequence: TGCGCCAGCAGCTTGGCTGGGGACAGGGCTGGTGGCTACACCTTC. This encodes CASSLAGDRAGGYTF. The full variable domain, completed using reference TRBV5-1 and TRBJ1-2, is KAGVTQTPRYLIKTRGQQVTLSCSPISGHRSVSWYQQTPGQGLQFLFEYFSETQRNKGNFPGRFSGRQFSNSRSEMNVSTLELGDSALYLCASSLAGDRAGGYTFGSGTRLTVV.

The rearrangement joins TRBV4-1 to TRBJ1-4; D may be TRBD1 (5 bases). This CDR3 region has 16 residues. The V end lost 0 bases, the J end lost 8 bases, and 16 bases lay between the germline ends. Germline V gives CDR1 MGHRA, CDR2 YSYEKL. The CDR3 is CASSQDGAGSWEKLFF. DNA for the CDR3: TGCGCCAGCAGCCAAGATGGGGCAGGATCTTGGGAAAAACTGTTTTTT.

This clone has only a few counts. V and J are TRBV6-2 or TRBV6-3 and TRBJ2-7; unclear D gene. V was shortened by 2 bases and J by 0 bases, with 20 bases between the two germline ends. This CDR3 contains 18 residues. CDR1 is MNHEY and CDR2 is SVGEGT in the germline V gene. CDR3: CASSYGRQRPTSSYEQYF. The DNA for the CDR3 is TGTGCCAGCAGTTACGGTCGGCAGCGACCAACCAGCTCCTACGAGCAGTACTTC.

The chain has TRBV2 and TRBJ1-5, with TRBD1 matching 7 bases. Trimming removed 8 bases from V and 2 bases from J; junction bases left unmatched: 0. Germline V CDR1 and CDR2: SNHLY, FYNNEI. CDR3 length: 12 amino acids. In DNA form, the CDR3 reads TGTGCCAGCGGGACAGGCAATCAGCCCCAGCATTTT. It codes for CASGTGNQPQHF.

The CDR3 loop is CASSGPPGQGYSPLHF. For the CDR3, the DNA is TGTGCCAGCAGCGGACCCCCGGGACAGGGGTATTCACCCCTCCACTTT. V is TRBV9 and J is TRBJ1-6; 10 bases map to TRBD1. This CDR3 has 16 amino acids. The trim removed 3 bases at V and 8 bases at J, leaving 8 bases unmatched. Per the germline V gene, CDR1 is SGDLS and CDR2 is YYNGEE.

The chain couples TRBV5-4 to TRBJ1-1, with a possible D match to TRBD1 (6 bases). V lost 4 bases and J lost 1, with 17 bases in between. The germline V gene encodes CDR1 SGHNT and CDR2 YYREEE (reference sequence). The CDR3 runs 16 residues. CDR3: CASSPNTLRGNTEAFF. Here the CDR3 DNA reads TGTGCCAGCAGCCCTAATACCCTCAGGGGGAACACTGAAGCTTTCTTT.

The CDR3 sequence: CAIGIGGGANTGELFF. In DNA form, the CDR3 reads TGTGCCATAGGTATTGGAGGGGGCGCGAACACCGGGGAGCTGTTTTTT. This rearrangement joins TRBV28 to TRBJ2-2; tentative D call: TRBD1 (7 bases). This CDR3 is built from 16 residues. Germline V CDR1 and CDR2: MDHEN, SYDVKM. The V end was cut by 10 bases, the J end by 0 bases, with 18 bases between.

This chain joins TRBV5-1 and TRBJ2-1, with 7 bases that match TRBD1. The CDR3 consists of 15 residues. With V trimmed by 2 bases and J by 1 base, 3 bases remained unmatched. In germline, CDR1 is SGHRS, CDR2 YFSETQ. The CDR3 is CASSLGGSSYNEQFF. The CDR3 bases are TGCGCCAGCAGCTTAGGGGGCTCATCCTACAATGAGCAGTTCTTC.

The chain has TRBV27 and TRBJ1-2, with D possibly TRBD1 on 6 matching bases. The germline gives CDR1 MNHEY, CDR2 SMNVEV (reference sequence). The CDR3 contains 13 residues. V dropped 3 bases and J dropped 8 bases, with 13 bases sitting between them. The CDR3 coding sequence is TGTGCCAGCAGTTTTGGGACATCCTCCGGCTACACCTTC. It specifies CASSFGTSSGYTF.

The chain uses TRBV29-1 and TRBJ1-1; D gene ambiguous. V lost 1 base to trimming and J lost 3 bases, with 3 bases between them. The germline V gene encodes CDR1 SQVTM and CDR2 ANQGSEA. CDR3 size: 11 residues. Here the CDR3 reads CSVEGDTEAFF. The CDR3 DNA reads TGCAGCGTTGAAGGAGACACTGAAGCTTTCTTT.

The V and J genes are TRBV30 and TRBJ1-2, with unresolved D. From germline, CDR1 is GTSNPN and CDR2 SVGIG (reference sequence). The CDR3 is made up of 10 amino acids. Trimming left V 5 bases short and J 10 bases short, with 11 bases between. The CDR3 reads CAWLGSSYTF. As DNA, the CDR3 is TGTGCCTGGCTCGGGAGCTCCTACACCTTC.

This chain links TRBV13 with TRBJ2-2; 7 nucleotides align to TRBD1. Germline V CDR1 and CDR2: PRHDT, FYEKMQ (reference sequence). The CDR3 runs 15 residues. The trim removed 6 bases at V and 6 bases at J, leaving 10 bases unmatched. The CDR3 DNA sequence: TGTGCCAGCAGAACTACAGGGGAATGGCCCGGGGAGCTGTTTTTT. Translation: CASRTTGEWPGELFF.

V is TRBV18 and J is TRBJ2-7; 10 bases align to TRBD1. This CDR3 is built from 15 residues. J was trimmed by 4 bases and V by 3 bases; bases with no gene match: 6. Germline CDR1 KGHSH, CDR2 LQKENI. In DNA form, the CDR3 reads TGTGCCAGCTCACCCAGACAGGGGGCCGAGTACGAGCAGTACTTC. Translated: CASSPRQGAEYEQYF.

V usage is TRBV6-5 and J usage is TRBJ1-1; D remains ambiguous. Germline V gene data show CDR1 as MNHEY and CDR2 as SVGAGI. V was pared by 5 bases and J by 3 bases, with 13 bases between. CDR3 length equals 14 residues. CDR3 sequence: CASSPPGRDTEAFF. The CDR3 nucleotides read TGTGCCAGCAGTCCCCCCGGGAGAGACACTGAAGCTTTCTTT.

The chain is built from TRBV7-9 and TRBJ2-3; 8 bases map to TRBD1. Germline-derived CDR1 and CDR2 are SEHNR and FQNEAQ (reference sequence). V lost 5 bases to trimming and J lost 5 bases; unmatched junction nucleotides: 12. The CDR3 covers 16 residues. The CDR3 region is CASSGASRGQGDTQYF. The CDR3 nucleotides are TGTGCCAGCAGCGGAGCGAGCAGGGGGCAGGGAGATACGCAGTATTTT.

The CDR3 loop is CASSLGGTGGQGAFF. DNA for the CDR3: TGTGCCAGCAGCTTAGGCGGCACAGGCGGCCAGGGAGCTTTCTTT. The genes are TRBV7-2 and TRBJ1-1; the D gene is possibly TRBD1 (5 bases). The length of the CDR3 is 15 residues. In germline, CDR1 is SGHTA, CDR2 FQGNSA. Trimming stripped 1 base from V and 10 bases from J, with 19 bases between.

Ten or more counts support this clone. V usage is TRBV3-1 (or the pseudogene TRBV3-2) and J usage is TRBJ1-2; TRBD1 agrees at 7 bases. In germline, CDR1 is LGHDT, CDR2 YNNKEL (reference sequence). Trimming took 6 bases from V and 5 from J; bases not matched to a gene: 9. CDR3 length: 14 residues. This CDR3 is CASREKGQMYGYTF. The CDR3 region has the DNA TGTGCCAGCAGGGAAAAGGGACAGATGTATGGCTACACCTTC.

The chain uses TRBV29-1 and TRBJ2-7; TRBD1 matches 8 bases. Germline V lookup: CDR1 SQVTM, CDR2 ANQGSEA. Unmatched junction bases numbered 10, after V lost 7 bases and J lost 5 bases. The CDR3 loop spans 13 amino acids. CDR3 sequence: CSATGGFPNEQYF. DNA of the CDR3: TGCAGCGCAACAGGGGGTTTTCCCAACGAGCAGTACTTC.

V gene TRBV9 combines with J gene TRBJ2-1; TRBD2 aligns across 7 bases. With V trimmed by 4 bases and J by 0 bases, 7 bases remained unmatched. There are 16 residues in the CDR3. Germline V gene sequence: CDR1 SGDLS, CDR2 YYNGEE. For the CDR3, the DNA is TGTGCCAGCAGCTTGAGCGGCGGGAGCTCCTACAATGAGCAGTTCTTC. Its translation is CASSLSGGSSYNEQFF.

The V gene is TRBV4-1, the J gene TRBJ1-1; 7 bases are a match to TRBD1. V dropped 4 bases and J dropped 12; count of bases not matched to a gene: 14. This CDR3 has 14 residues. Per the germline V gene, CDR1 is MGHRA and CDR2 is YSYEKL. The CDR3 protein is CASSPEMTQGRPFF. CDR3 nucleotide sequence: TGCGCCAGCAGCCCAGAGATGACACAGGGGAGGCCTTTCTTT.

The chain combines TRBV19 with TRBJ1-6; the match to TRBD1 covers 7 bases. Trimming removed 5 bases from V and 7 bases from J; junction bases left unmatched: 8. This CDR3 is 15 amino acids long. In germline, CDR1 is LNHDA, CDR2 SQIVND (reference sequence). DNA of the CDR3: TGTGCCAGTAGTCACCGGGACAGTTCCAATTCACCCCTCCACTTT. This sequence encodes CASSHRDSSNSPLHF.